This T cell receptor (beta chain) was captured in a study of blood T cell dynamics during melanoma immunotherapy. CDR3 size: 15 residues. J was trimmed by 2 bases and V by 5 bases; bases with no gene match: 5. Germline assignment: CDR1 MGHDK and CDR2 SYGVNS. Clones were sequenced by immunoSEQ multiplex PCR, and TCRdb holds only the in-frame ones, with some missing. The table includes roughly 6,500 clones, 88% detected once. In this sample, this clone turned up once. Time point here: pre-treatment baseline. The sequence derives from a human donor with melanoma. The gene calls are TRBV25-1 and TRBJ2-2; 7 bases fit TRBD2. The material was blood, obtained from a patient treated with checkpoint blockade. The CDR3 loop reads CASSRTSPNTGELFF. The CDR3, as DNA: TGTGCCAGCAGTCGGACTAGTCCTAACACCGGGGAGCTGTTTTTT.